Each of the 15 T cell receptor beta chains below was sequenced from the same sample in a study of T-cell memory formation after mild COVID-19. One entry per CDR3 protein results from TCRdb running MiXCR on the 5' RACE reads. The table records roughly 240,000 distinct CDR3 sequences, approximately 15% of them present only once. The source material was PBMCs or a T cell subset sorted from them (not recorded which). The receptors were gathered from an adult woman who had mild COVID-19 (a few samples of this study predate the infection). Cell type and time point are not known.

This clonotype was seen a few times. This sequence joins TRBV19 and TRBJ2-7, with a possible D match to TRBD1 (6 bases). CDR3 length equals 13 residues. The V gene's germline CDR1 is LNHDA and CDR2 SQIVND (reference sequence). V lost 6 bases and J 9 bases, leaving 18 bases between the germline ends. The CDR3 nucleotides read TGTGCCAGTAGCCCCAGTGGGGGCGTGCCGCAGTACTTC. Protein: CASSPSGGVPQYF.

The chain has TRBV12-3 or TRBV12-4 and TRBJ2-1; D unclear. Trimming removed 2 bases from V and 9 bases from J, with 11 bases in between. The CDR3 length is 13 residues. The CDR3 loop is CASSLTYATEQFF. DNA for the CDR3: TGTGCCAGCAGTTTAACCTATGCTACTGAGCAGTTCTTC.

The chain joins TRBV18 to TRBJ2-7; 7 bases are a match to TRBD1. There are 15 residues in the CDR3. Trimming removed 0 bases from V and 1 base from J; junction bases left unmatched: 3. Looked up from germline, CDR1 is KGHSH and CDR2 is LQKENI. CDR3 coding DNA: TGTGCCAGCTCACCACCGGCAGGGGGATCCTACGAGCAGTACTTC. Protein product: CASSPPAGGSYEQYF.

This clonotype has a handful of counts. V and J are TRBV28 and TRBJ2-7; 8 bases agree with TRBD1. J was trimmed by 3 bases and V by 3 bases; bases with no gene match: 4. Germline values: CDR1 MDHEN, CDR2 SYDVKM. CDR3 size: 14 residues. CDR3 nucleotide sequence: TGTGCCAGCAGTTTCCGGGACAGGCGCTACGAGCAGTACTTC. It specifies CASSFRDRRYEQYF.

This clonotype appeared once. This chain joins TRBV4-1 and TRBJ2-7, with TRBD1 matching over 8 bases. The CDR3 sequence is 14 residues long. Germline V lookup: CDR1 MGHRA, CDR2 YSYEKL. V was clipped by 4 bases and J by 3 bases; unmatched bases: 5. The CDR3 is CASSPGDRGYEQYF. The CDR3 DNA sequence: TGCGCCAGCAGCCCCGGTGACAGGGGCTACGAGCAGTACTTC.

This clonotype was seen a few times. The chain joins TRBV5-4 to TRBJ2-1; D not resolved. The CDR3 length is 15 residues. The germline V gene has CDR1 SGHNT and CDR2 YYREEE (reference sequence). V was trimmed by 2 bases and J by 5 bases, leaving 14 bases between them. The CDR3 is CASSFPAPMDNEQFF. The CDR3 bases are TGTGCCAGCAGCTTTCCAGCGCCAATGGACAATGAGCAGTTCTTC. The full variable domain, in which reference TRBV5-4 and TRBJ2-1 provide the parts outside the CDR3, is ETGVTQSPTHLIKTRGQQVTLRCSSQSGHNTVSWYQQALGQGPQFIFQYYREEENGRGNFPPRFSGLQFPNYSSELNVNALELDDSALYLCASSFPAPMDNEQFFGPGTRLTVL.

This chain uses TRBV5-6 with TRBJ1-2; no definite D call. Trimming stripped 3 bases from V and 2 bases from J, with 11 bases between. The CDR3 extends over 14 amino acids. Germline V gene sequence: CDR1 SGHDT, CDR2 YYEEEE. The chain's CDR3 is CASSSQSGNYGYTF. The DNA for the CDR3 is TGTGCCAGCAGCTCCCAAAGTGGCAACTATGGCTACACCTTC. Full variable domain (remainder filled in from reference TRBV5-6 and TRBJ1-2): DAGVTQSPTHLIKTRGQQVTLRCSPKSGHDTVSWYQQALGQGPQFIFQYYEEEERQRGNFPDRFSGHQFPNYSSELNVNALLLGDSALYLCASSSQSGNYGYTFGSGTRLTVV.

This clonotype was observed a few times. CDR3 in amino acids: CATSDLRLIYTF. For the CDR3, the DNA is TGTGCCACCAGTGATTTGCGACTGATTTACACCTTC. This chain joins TRBV24-1 and TRBJ1-2; D ambiguous. Trimming cost V 0 bases and J 11 bases, with 9 bases left between them. The CDR3 contains 12 residues. Germline lookup yields CDR1 KGHDR and CDR2 SFDVKD.

This rearrangement joins TRBV7-9 to TRBJ1-1, with 12 positions matching TRBD1. With V trimmed by 4 bases and J by 3 bases, 6 bases remained unmatched. The CDR3 totals 16 residues. From germline, CDR1 is SEHNR and CDR2 FQNEAQ (reference sequence). The CDR3 nucleotides read TGTGCCAGCAGCTCCGATGGGACAGGGGGCCACACTGAAGCTTTCTTT. Residues: CASSSDGTGGHTEAFF.

V is TRBV12-3 or TRBV12-4 and J is TRBJ2-3, with D possibly being TRBD1 (5 bases). The CDR3 has 11 amino acids. V was pared by 8 bases and J by 5 bases, with 8 bases between. CDR3 in DNA: TGTGCCAGCGGACAAGGAGATACGCAGTATTTT. It encodes CASGQGDTQYF.

There are a few counts of this clonotype. CDR3 in DNA: TGTGCCAGCAGCATGACTAGCGGGGCTAGCACAGATACGCAGTATTTT. The encoded protein is CASSMTSGASTDTQYF. The gene calls are TRBV11-2 and TRBJ2-3; 11 bases map to TRBD2. J lost 0 bases, V lost 5 bases, and 4 bases had no gene match. Germline CDR1 SGHAT, CDR2 FQNNGV. This CDR3 is 16 amino acids long.

This clonotype was found many times. The gene calls are TRBV7-3 and TRBJ1-1; D is possibly TRBD1 (5 bases). Germline V lookup: CDR1 SGHTA, CDR2 FQGTGA. This CDR3 contains 15 residues. The germline V and J ends were trimmed by 5 bases and 4 bases, with 17 bases remaining between them. The CDR3 region has the DNA TGTGCCAGCAGCCCGGGGACTCCCCTGGGCACTGAAGCTTTCTTT. Encoded protein: CASSPGTPLGTEAFF.

This clonotype was detected ten times or more. Here the CDR3 reads CASSAQTEAFF. CDR3 nucleotides: TGTGCCAGCAGCGCCCAAACTGAAGCTTTCTTT. The chain couples TRBV11-1 to TRBJ1-1; D ambiguous. CDR3 size: 11 residues. V shed 5 bases and J shed 5 bases, with 6 bases lying between them. Germline CDR1 is SGHAT and CDR2 is FQDESV (reference sequence).

The table lists this clonotype with many counts. The J gene is TRBJ2-7, the V gene TRBV5-1; no clear D. Germline-derived CDR1 and CDR2 are SGHRS and YFSETQ. The CDR3 is 14 amino acids. Trimming stripped 0 bases from V and 2 bases from J, with 9 bases between. This CDR3 reads CASSLGAGAYEQYF. DNA for the CDR3: TGCGCCAGCAGCTTGGGTGCAGGAGCCTACGAGCAGTACTTC.

This clonotype was recorded a few times. The chain couples TRBV4-3 to TRBJ2-2, with 8 positions matching TRBD2. V lost 0 bases, J lost 6 bases, and 3 bases stayed unmatched. The germline V gene has CDR1 LGHNA and CDR2 YSLEER. This CDR3 has 15 amino acids. The CDR3 DNA sequence: TGCGCCAGCAGCCAAGAGGGACTAGGAGCCGGGGAGCTGTTTTTT. Translation: CASSQEGLGAGELFF.